The clone carrying this T cell receptor beta chain was counted between two and nine times. The target antigen is unknown. CD4+ T cells from unexposed donors were obtained before the COVID-19 pandemic (2011-2018). The cells were cultured for approximately 10 days before CD4+ T cells were isolated. Cells permitting, SARS-CoV-2 S/N and four cold-coronavirus spikes were tested on unexposed-donor CD4+ T cells. The CDR3 totals 16 residues. V gave up 6 bases and J gave up 4 bases; unmatched junction bases: 10. The germline V gene encodes CDR1 SNHLY and CDR2 FYNNEI. These data are taken from a study of CD4 T cells in relation to SARS-CoV-2 and coronaviruses. The table came from immunoSEQ multiplex PCR; TCRdb's copy has only in-frame clones and leaves some out. The sample contains approximately 11,000 clones, 70% to 85% of which appear only once.

Sequencing was carried out using CD4+ T cells from PBMCs, cultured in vitro. This receptor was taken from a human donor in good health. The gene calls are TRBV2 and TRBJ1-4; 8 nucleotides agree with TRBD1. CDR3 coding DNA: TGTGCCAGCAGGGGGGACAGGCTATTTGGTAATGAAAAACTGTTTTTT. It codes for CASRGDRLFGNEKLFF.